The subject of this entry is one TCR beta chain. Its antigen is not known. 13 Jbeta primers and 60 Vbeta primers were used for the PCR. Sequencing used immunoSEQ multiplex PCR; TCRdb keeps in-frame clones, though not all of them. Of 150,000 to 200,000 clones listed, over 75% are singletons. The data are from a study of cytomegalovirus exposure and HLA in healthy donors. General study results and limits: An assumption of roughly uniform sequencing depth across donors underlay the presence/absence analyses.

This TCR derives from a woman under 40 in good health and CMV-seronegative. The sample was PBMCs.

CDR3 bases: TGCGCCAGCAGCCAAGATAGAACAGGGGGATGGTACGAGCAGTACTTC. This sequence encodes CASSQDRTGGWYEQYF. The V gene is TRBV4-3, the J gene TRBJ2-7, with TRBD1 identical over 8 bases. Trimming took 0 bases from V and 4 from J; bases not matched to a gene: 8. This CDR3 is 16 amino acids long. CDR1 is LGHNA and CDR2 is YSLEER in the germline V gene.